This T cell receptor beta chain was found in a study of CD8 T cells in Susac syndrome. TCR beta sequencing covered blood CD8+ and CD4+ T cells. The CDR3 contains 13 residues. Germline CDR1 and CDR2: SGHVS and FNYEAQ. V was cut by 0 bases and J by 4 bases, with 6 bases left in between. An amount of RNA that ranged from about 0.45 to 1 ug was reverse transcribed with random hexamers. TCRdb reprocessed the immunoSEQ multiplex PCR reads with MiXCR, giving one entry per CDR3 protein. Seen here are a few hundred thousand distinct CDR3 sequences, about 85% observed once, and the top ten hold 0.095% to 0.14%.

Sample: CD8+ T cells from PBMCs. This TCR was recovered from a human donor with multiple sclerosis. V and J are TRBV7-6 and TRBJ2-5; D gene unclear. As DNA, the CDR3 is TGTGCCAGCAGCTTAGCGCGTAGAGAGACCCAGTACTTC. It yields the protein CASSLARRETQYF.